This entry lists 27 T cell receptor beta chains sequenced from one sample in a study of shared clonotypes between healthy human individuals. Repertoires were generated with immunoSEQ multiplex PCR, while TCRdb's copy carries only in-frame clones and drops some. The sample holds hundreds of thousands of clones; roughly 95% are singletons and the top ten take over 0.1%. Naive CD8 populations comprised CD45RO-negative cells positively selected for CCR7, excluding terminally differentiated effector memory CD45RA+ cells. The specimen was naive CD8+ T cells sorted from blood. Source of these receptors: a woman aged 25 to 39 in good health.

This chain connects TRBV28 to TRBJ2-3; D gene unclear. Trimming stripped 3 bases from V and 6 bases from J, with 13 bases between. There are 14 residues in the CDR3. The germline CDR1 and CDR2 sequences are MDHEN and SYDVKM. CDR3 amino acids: CASSLRETPDTQYF. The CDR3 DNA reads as TGTGCCAGCAGTTTGCGTGAGACTCCCGATACGCAGTATTTT.

The CDR3 DNA is TGTGCCAGCAGTCCTAGTAGCTCCTACGAGCAGTACTTC. Translated, it gives CASSPSSSYEQYF. The chain couples TRBV27 to TRBJ2-7; D is undetermined. This CDR3 has 13 residues. Germline lookup yields CDR1 MNHEY and CDR2 SMNVEV (reference sequence). V lost 5 bases, J lost 0 bases, and 8 bases lay in between.

The CDR3 spells CASSPTGTEAFF. CDR3 bases: TGTGCCAGCAGCCCGACGGGAACTGAAGCTTTCTTT. The chain employs TRBV7-6 and TRBJ1-1; no reliable D call. This CDR3 comprises 12 residues. V was shortened by 5 bases and J by 5 bases, with 9 bases between the two germline ends. Germline lookup yields CDR1 SGHVS and CDR2 FNYEAQ. The full variable domain, completed using reference TRBV7-6 and TRBJ1-1, is GAGVSQSPRYKVTKRGQDVALRCDPISGHVSLYWYRQALGQGPEFLTYFNYEAQQDKSGLPNDRFSAERPEGSISTLTIQRTEQRDSAMYRCASSPTGTEAFFGQGTRLTVV.

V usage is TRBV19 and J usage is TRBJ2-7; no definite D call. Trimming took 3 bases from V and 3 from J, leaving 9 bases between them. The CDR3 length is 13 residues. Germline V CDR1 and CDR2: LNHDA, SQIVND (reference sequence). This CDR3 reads CASSISTHYEQYF. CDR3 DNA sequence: TGTGCCAGTAGTATTTCTACTCACTACGAGCAGTACTTC.

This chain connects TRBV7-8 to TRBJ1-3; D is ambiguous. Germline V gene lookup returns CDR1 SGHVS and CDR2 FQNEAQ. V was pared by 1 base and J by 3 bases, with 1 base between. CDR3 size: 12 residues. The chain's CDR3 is CASSLVGNTIYF. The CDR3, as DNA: TGTGCCAGCAGCTTAGTTGGAAACACCATATATTTT.

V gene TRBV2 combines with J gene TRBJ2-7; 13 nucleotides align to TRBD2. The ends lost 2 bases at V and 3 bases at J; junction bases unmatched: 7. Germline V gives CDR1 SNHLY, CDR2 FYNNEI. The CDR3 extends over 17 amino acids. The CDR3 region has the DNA TGTGCCAGCAGTGAACAACTAGCGGGAGGGGAAGACTACGAGCAGTACTTC. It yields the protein CASSEQLAGGEDYEQYF.

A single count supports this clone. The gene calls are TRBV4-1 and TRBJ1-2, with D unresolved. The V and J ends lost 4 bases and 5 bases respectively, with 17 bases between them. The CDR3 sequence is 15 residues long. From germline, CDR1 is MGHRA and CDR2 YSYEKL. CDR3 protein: CASSPGGGIIYGYTF. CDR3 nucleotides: TGCGCCAGCAGCCCGGGAGGAGGGATTATTTATGGCTACACCTTC.

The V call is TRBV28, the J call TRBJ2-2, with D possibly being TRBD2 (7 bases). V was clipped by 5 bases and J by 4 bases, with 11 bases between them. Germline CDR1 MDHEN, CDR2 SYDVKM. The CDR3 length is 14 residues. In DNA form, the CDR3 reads TGTGCCAGCAGTAATGGGGGGGCCACCGGGGAGCTGTTTTTT. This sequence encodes CASSNGGATGELFF.

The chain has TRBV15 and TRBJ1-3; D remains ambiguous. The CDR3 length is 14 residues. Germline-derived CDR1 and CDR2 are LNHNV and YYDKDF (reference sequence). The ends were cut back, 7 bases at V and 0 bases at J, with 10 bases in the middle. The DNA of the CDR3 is TGTGCCACCACCGTGGACCACTCTGGAAACACCATATATTTT. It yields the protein CATTVDHSGNTIYF.

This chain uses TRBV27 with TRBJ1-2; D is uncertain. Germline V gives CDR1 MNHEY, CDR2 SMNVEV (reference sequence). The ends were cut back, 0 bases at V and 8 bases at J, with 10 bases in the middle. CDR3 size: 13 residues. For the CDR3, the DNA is TGTGCCAGCAGTTTATCCCCCCGGAGGGGCTACACCTTC. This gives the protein CASSLSPRRGYTF.

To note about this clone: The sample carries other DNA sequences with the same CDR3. In DNA, the CDR3 is TGTGCCAGCAGTCAGACTAGCGGGAGCTCCTACGAGCAGTACTTC. This gives the protein CASSQTSGSSYEQYF. The chain links TRBV2 to TRBJ2-7; 12 nucleotides agree with TRBD2. J was trimmed by 0 bases and V by 5 bases; bases with no gene match: 2. The CDR3 spans 15 residues. The germline V gene encodes CDR1 SNHLY and CDR2 FYNNEI.

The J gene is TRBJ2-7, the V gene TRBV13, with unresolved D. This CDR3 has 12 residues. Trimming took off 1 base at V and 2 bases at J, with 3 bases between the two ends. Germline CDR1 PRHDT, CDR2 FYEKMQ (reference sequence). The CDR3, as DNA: TGTGCCAGCAGCTTAGTTCCCTACGAGCAGTACTTC. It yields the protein CASSLVPYEQYF.

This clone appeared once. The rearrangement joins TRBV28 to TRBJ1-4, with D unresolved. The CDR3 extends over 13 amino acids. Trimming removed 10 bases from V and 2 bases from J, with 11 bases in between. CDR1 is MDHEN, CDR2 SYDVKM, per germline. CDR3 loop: CATTGETNEKLFF. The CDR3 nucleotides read TGTGCCACTACCGGGGAGACTAATGAAAAACTGTTTTTT.

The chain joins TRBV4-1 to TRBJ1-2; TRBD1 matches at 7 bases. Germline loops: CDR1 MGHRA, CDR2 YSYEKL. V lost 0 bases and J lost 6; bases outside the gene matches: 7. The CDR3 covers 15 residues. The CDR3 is CASSQDRGTADGYTF. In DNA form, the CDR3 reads TGCGCCAGCAGCCAAGATCGGGGGACAGCCGATGGCTACACCTTC.

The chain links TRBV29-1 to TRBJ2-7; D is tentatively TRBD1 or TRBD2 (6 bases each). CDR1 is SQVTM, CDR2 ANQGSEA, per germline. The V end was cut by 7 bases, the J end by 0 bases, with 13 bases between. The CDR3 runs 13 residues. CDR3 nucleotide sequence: TGCAGCGGGCGGGACATCGGCTCCTACGAGCAGTACTTC. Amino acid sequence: CSGRDIGSYEQYF.

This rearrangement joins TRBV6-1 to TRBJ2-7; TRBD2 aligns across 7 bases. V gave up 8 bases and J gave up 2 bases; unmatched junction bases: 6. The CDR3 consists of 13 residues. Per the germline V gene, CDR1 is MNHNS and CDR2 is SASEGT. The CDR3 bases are TGTGCCAGCGGGCTAGCGGTTCCCTACGAGCAGTACTTC. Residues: CASGLAVPYEQYF.

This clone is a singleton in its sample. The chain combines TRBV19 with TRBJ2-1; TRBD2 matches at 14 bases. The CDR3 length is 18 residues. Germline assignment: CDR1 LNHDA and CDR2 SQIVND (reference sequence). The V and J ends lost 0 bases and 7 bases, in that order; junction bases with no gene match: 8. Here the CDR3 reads CASSIDLGLAGDGNEQFF. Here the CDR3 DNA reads TGTGCCAGTAGTATAGATCTGGGACTAGCGGGAGACGGGAATGAGCAGTTCTTC.

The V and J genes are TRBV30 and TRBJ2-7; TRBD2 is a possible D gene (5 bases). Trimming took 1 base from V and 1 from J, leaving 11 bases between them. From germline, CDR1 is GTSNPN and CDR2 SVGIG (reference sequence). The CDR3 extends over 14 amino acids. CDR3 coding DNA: TGTGCCTGGAGTGGAGGTAGCGTTTCCTACGAGCAGTACTTC. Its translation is CAWSGGSVSYEQYF. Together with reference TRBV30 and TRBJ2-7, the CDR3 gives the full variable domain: SQTIHQWPATLVQPVGSPLSLECTVEGTSNPNLYWYRQAAGRGLQLLFYSVGIGQISSEVPQNLSASRPQDRQFILSSKKLLLSDSGFYLCAWSGGSVSYEQYFGPGTRLTVT.

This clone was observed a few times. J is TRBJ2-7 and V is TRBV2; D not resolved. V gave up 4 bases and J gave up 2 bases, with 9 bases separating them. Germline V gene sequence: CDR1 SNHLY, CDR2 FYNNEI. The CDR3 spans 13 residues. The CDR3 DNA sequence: TGTGCCAGCAGTGTAGCAGACGCCTACGAGCAGTACTTC. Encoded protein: CASSVADAYEQYF.

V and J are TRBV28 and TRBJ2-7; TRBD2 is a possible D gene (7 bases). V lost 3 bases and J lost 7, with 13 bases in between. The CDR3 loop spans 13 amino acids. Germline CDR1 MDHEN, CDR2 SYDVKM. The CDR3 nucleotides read TGTGCCAGCAGTTTTGGGGGGGCGCGAGAGCAGTACTTC. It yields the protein CASSFGGAREQYF.

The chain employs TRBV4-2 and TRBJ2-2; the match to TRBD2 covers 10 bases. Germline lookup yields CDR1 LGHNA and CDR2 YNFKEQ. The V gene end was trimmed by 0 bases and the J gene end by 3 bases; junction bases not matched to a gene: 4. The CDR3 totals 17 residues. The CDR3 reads CASSQEQTSGYTGELFF. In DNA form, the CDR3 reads TGTGCCAGCAGCCAAGAACAGACTAGCGGGTACACCGGGGAGCTGTTTTTT.

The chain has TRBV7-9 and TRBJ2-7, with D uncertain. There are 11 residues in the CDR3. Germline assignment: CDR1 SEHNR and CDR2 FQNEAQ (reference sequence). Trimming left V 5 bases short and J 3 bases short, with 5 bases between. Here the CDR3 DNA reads TGTGCCAGCAGCACCGACTACGAGCAGTACTTC. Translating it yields CASSTDYEQYF.

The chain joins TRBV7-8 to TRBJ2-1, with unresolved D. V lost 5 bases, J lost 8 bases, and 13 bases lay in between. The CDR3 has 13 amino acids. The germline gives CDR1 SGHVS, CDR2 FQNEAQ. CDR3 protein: CASSLKVADEQFF. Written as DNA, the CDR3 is TGTGCCAGCAGCCTAAAGGTCGCCGATGAGCAGTTCTTC.

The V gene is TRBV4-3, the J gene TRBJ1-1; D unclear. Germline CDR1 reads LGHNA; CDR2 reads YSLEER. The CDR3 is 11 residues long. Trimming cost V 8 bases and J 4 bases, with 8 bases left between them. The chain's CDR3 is CASRHSTEAFF. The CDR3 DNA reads TGCGCCAGCCGTCACAGCACTGAAGCTTTCTTT.

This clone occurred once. CDR3 DNA sequence: TGTGCCAGCAGTCCCACCACGGGGGGAGCCGAGCAGTACTTC. Its protein is CASSPTTGGAEQYF. V is TRBV6-6 and J is TRBJ2-7; 7 nucleotides align to TRBD2. Trimming at V came to 5 bases and at J to 6 bases, leaving 10 bases not matched to a gene. This CDR3 has 14 residues. CDR1 is MNHNY, CDR2 SVGAGI, per germline (reference sequence).

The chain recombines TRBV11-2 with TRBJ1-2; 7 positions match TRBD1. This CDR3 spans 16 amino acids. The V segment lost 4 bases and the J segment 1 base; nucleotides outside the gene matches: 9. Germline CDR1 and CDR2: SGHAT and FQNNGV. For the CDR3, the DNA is TGTGCCAGCAGCTCATTAGGACAGGAGCTTAACTATGGCTACACCTTC. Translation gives CASSSLGQELNYGYTF.

DNA of the CDR3: TGTGCCAGCAGCTTTAGGACAGGGGATCGGAATGAGCAGTTCTTC. Residues: CASSFRTGDRNEQFF. This chain links TRBV7-9 with TRBJ2-1; 9 nucleotides match TRBD1. With 3 bases clipped from V and 7 bases from J, the junction kept 7 bases outside the gene matches. The CDR3 has 15 amino acids. Germline CDR1 SEHNR, CDR2 FQNEAQ (reference sequence).